This entry lists 18 T cell receptor beta chains sequenced from one sample in a study of cytomegalovirus exposure and HLA in healthy donors. In the PCR, 60 Vbeta and 13 Jbeta primers were used. This table comes from immunoSEQ multiplex PCR, and its TCRdb copy is limited to in-frame clones, with some not included. This sample yields approximately 170,000 clones, of which over 75% are seen a single time; 2% to 2.5% belongs to the top ten. Source material: PBMCs. Receptor source: a male donor in good health and CMV-seronegative.

This chain connects TRBV19 to TRBJ1-4, with TRBD1 as a possible D gene (6 bases). Trimming cost V 8 bases and J 5 bases, with 18 bases left between them. The CDR3 runs 15 residues. The germline gives CDR1 LNHDA, CDR2 SQIVND (reference sequence). CDR3 coding DNA: TGTGCCAGTGGTTCCCTCGCAGGGGAAAATGAAAAACTGTTTTTT. Protein product: CASGSLAGENEKLFF.

The V call is TRBV5-1, the J call TRBJ2-7; TRBD1 aligns across 10 bases. CDR1 is SGHRS and CDR2 is YFSETQ in the germline V gene. The CDR3 loop spans 13 amino acids. Trimming took 7 bases from V and 4 from J; bases not matched to a gene: 5. In DNA, the CDR3 is TGCGCCAGCTTCCGGGACAGGGGTTACGAGCAGTACTTC. Protein: CASFRDRGYEQYF.

CDR3 DNA sequence: TGTGCCAGCAGTGTAACGGTTAATCAGCCCCAGCATTTT. Protein: CASSVTVNQPQHF. The chain is built from TRBV2 and TRBJ1-5; D is undetermined. The CDR3 runs 13 residues. CDR1 and CDR2 from the germline V gene are SNHLY and FYNNEI. Trimming took 4 bases from V and 4 from J, leaving 8 bases between them.

The genes are TRBV10-2 and TRBJ1-2; no clear D gene. This CDR3 region has 13 residues. Germline CDR1 reads WSHSY; CDR2 reads SAAADI. The V and J ends lost 6 bases and 2 bases respectively, with 10 bases between them. In DNA form, the CDR3 reads TGCGCCAGCAGGGTGACTGGGAACTATGGCTACACCTTC. It translates to CASRVTGNYGYTF.

The V gene is TRBV5-6, the J gene TRBJ2-2, with TRBD2 identical over 15 bases. With 2 bases clipped from V and 0 bases from J, the junction kept 5 bases outside the gene matches. CDR3 length: 19 residues. Germline loops: CDR1 SGHDT, CDR2 YYEEEE. The CDR3 DNA follows: TGTGCCAGCAGCTTCAACGGACTAGCGGGGGGGACGAACACCGGGGAGCTGTTTTTT. It specifies CASSFNGLAGGTNTGELFF.

The V call is TRBV6-5, the J call TRBJ2-2; 7 nucleotides align to TRBD2. Germline CDR1 is MNHEY and CDR2 is SVGAGI. The CDR3 length is 15 residues. V lost 0 bases, J lost 4 bases, and 2 bases stayed unmatched. The CDR3 region is CASSYSTGGTGELFF. The CDR3 nucleotides are TGTGCCAGCAGTTACTCAACGGGGGGCACCGGGGAGCTGTTTTTT.

The chain uses TRBV10-3 and TRBJ2-1; the D is unclear. Germline loops: CDR1 ENHRY, CDR2 SYGVKD. The CDR3 sequence is 11 residues long. Trimming removed 6 bases from V and 5 bases from J, with 5 bases in between. CDR3 sequence reads: CAIRRNNEQFF. In nucleotides, the CDR3 is TGTGCCATCAGGCGTAACAATGAGCAGTTCTTC.

The chain recombines TRBV7-2 with TRBJ2-5; 9 positions match TRBD2. The CDR3 consists of 14 residues. Germline CDR1 is SGHTA and CDR2 is FQGNSA. Trimming at V came to 4 bases and at J to 4 bases, leaving 4 bases not matched to a gene. CDR3 coding DNA: TGTGCCAGCAGCTCCGCGGGGGGGCCAGAGACCCAGTACTTC. It translates to CASSSAGGPETQYF.

The V gene is TRBV27, the J gene TRBJ1-6; D possibly corresponds to TRBD1 (5 bases). The germline V and J ends were trimmed by 2 bases and 6 bases, with 11 bases remaining between them. Germline CDR1 reads MNHEY; CDR2 reads SMNVEV (reference sequence). The CDR3 spans 15 residues. The CDR3, as DNA: TGTGCCAGCAGTTTAAGTCAGGGTGGTAATTCACCCCTCCACTTT. Its translation: CASSLSQGGNSPLHF.

V and J are TRBV10-3 and TRBJ2-7; TRBD1 matches at 10 bases. The V and J ends lost 6 bases and 4 bases, in that order; junction bases with no gene match: 3. This CDR3 spans 13 amino acids. Looked up from germline, CDR1 is ENHRY and CDR2 is SYGVKD. The CDR3 loop is CAIRGQGLYEQYF. The CDR3 region has the DNA TGTGCCATCAGGGGACAGGGGCTTTACGAGCAGTACTTC.

This chain connects TRBV30 to TRBJ1-1; D gene uncertain. This CDR3 is built from 12 residues. Germline lookup yields CDR1 GTSNPN and CDR2 SVGIG (reference sequence). The germline V and J ends were trimmed by 2 bases and 6 bases, with 10 bases remaining between them. The DNA of the CDR3 is TGTGCCTGGAGTCGACTAAGGGCTGAAGCTTTCTTT. Amino acid sequence: CAWSRLRAEAFF. The full variable domain, completed using reference TRBV30 and TRBJ1-1, is SQTIHQWPATLVQPVGSPLSLECTVEGTSNPNLYWYRQAAGRGLQLLFYSVGIGQISSEVPQNLSASRPQDRQFILSSKKLLLSDSGFYLCAWSRLRAEAFFGQGTRLTVV.

V and J are TRBV6-6 and TRBJ2-5; 9 nucleotides agree with TRBD2. The V and J ends lost 6 bases and 4 bases, in that order; junction bases with no gene match: 6. The CDR3 sequence is 14 residues long. Germline V CDR1 and CDR2: MNHNY, SVGAGI (reference sequence). CDR3 nucleotides: TGTGCCAGCAGCCCTAGCGGGGTCGTAGAGACCCAGTACTTC. Amino acids: CASSPSGVVETQYF.

The V and J genes are TRBV5-1 and TRBJ1-3, with a possible D match to TRBD1 (6 bases). The V end lost 4 bases, the J end lost 0 bases, and 14 bases lay between the germline ends. This CDR3 comprises 16 residues. Per the germline V gene, CDR1 is SGHRS and CDR2 is YFSETQ. This chain's CDR3 is CASSAKDSRSGNTIYF. CDR3 bases: TGCGCCAGCAGCGCAAAGGACAGTCGCTCTGGAAACACCATATATTTT.

The chain combines TRBV15 with TRBJ2-2, with D perhaps matching TRBD1 (6 bases). The CDR3 contains 15 residues. Germline CDR1 and CDR2: LNHNV and YYDKDF (reference sequence). V lost 1 base and J 1 base, leaving 7 bases between the germline ends. The CDR3: CATSRADRNTGELFF. As DNA, the CDR3 is TGTGCCACCAGCAGAGCGGACAGGAACACCGGGGAGCTGTTTTTT. Variable domain in full (rest from reference TRBV15 and TRBJ2-2): DAMVIQNPRYQVTQFGKPVTLSCSQTLNHNVMYWYQQKSSQAPKLLFHYYDKDFNNEADTPDNFQSRRPNTSFCFLDIRSPGLGDTAMYLCATSRADRNTGELFFGEGSRLTVL.

This sequence joins TRBV18 and TRBJ1-1; D may be TRBD1 (6 bases). The germline V gene has CDR1 KGHSH and CDR2 LQKENI. V was clipped by 2 bases and J by 3 bases, with 10 bases between them. The CDR3 totals 14 residues. Here the CDR3 reads CASSPAGAHTEAFF. The CDR3 nucleotides read TGTGCCAGCTCACCAGCAGGGGCGCACACTGAAGCTTTCTTT.

The chain is built from TRBV11-3 and TRBJ2-2; 7 bases are a match to TRBD1. V shed 5 bases and J 4 bases; nucleotides not matched to a gene: 7. The CDR3 length is 15 residues. Per the germline V gene, CDR1 is SGHNT and CDR2 is YENEEA. CDR3 sequence (DNA): TGTGCCAGCAGCGTACAGGGGTCCGGCACCGGGGAGCTGTTTTTT. Protein sequence: CASSVQGSGTGELFF.

The V call is TRBV7-9, the J call TRBJ1-5; possibly TRBD1 for D (6 bases). The CDR3 is 14 amino acids. Germline CDR1 SEHNR, CDR2 FQNEAQ (reference sequence). V shed 5 bases and J shed 0 bases, with 8 bases lying between them. The CDR3, as DNA: TGTGCCAGCAGCCAGGGGAATAGCAATCAGCCCCAGCATTTT. Translation gives CASSQGNSNQPQHF.

This chain joins TRBV9 and TRBJ2-1; TRBD2 aligns across 9 bases. Unmatched junction bases numbered 12, after V lost 0 bases and J lost 8 bases. This CDR3 spans 17 amino acids. Per the germline V gene, CDR1 is SGDLS and CDR2 is YYNGEE. The CDR3 DNA sequence: TGTGCCAGCAGCGTAGGGGCCAGCGGGGGGTTTAGTCATGAGCAGTTCTTC. Protein product: CASSVGASGGFSHEQFF.